Included here is one T cell receptor beta chain sequence, with context. The data originate from a study of technical replicates of blood from a few donors. Profiled with immunoSEQ multiplex PCR; TCRdb holds only in-frame clones, not every one. The sample holds about 89,000 clones, over 85% seen once. The clonotype comes from a human donor in good health. Sequenced sample: T cells isolated from PBMCs.

The CDR3, as DNA: TGTGCCAGCTCACCCAGGGACAGGGCCTACGAGCAGTACTTC. It codes for CASSPRDRAYEQYF. The rearrangement uses TRBV18 and TRBJ2-7; 9 positions match TRBD1. Trimming cost V 3 bases and J 2 bases; bases outside gene matches: 2. From germline, CDR1 is KGHSH and CDR2 LQKENI. The CDR3 has 14 residues.